The 29 T cell receptor beta chains below all came from one sample that was sequenced in a study of human T cells and chemical hapten exposure. One entry per CDR3 protein, called by TCRdb with MiXCR from the RACE reads. The sample has 100,000 to 150,000 distinct CDR3 sequences, 8.5% to 9.5% seen once. The time point is: healthy volunteer bleed at 2 weeks. Unfractionated whole blood yielded the extracted total RNA. The sequenced sample consisted of whole blood. These receptors came from a male donor in good health. Some clones in this sample may be carry-over from other donors' samples.

The rearrangement links TRBV14 to TRBJ1-5; D not certain. Trimming stripped 1 base from V and 9 bases from J, with 10 bases between. Germline CDR1 reads SGHDN; CDR2 reads FVKESK. This CDR3 comprises 13 residues. This CDR3 reads CASSQAGVGPQHF. As DNA, the CDR3 is TGTGCCAGCAGCCAAGCAGGTGTGGGGCCCCAGCATTTT.

This clonotype was seen ten or more times. The V and J genes are TRBV7-3 and TRBJ1-1; possible D gene TRBD1, 5 bases. The CDR3 contains 13 residues. Germline V gene lookup returns CDR1 SGHTA and CDR2 FQGTGA. The V and J ends lost 4 bases and 4 bases respectively, with 10 bases between them. This CDR3 reads CASSSSRATEAFF. CDR3 in DNA: TGTGCCAGCAGCTCCTCCAGGGCCACTGAAGCTTTCTTT.

The CDR3 here is CASSAGGKGTEAFF. The CDR3 DNA sequence: TGTGCCAGCAGTGCCGGGGGCAAAGGCACTGAAGCTTTCTTT. The rearrangement uses TRBV6-4 and TRBJ1-1; D perhaps matches TRBD1 (6 bases). The germline gives CDR1 MRHNA, CDR2 SNTAGT. Trimming stripped 4 bases from V and 4 bases from J, with 13 bases between. The CDR3 covers 14 residues.

A note on this clonotype: With a much larger clone just one base away, this may be a read error. This chain links TRBV20-1 with TRBJ1-2; D may be TRBD1 (5 bases). Germline CDR1 DFQATT, CDR2 SNEGSKA (reference sequence). CDR3 size: 14 residues. Trimming pared 6 bases from V and 0 bases from J, leaving 14 bases between. The CDR3 coding sequence is TGCAGTGCCTTCGCGGGGCGGGCTAACTATGGCTACACCTTC. It specifies CSAFAGRANYGYTF.

This clonotype turned up a few times. The CDR3 spells CASSLSPQGSGNTIYF. For the CDR3, the DNA is TGTGCCAGTAGCTTATCCCCCCAGGGATCAGGAAACACCATATATTTT. The J gene is TRBJ1-3, the V gene TRBV19; D perhaps matches TRBD1 (5 bases). Trimming took off 6 bases at V and 4 bases at J, with 19 bases between the two ends. From germline, CDR1 is LNHDA and CDR2 SQIVND (reference sequence). The CDR3 has 16 amino acids.

V usage is TRBV12-3 or TRBV12-4 and J usage is TRBJ1-2, with TRBD1 matching over 7 bases. Trimming removed 7 bases from V and 0 bases from J; junction bases left unmatched: 5. The CDR3 is 14 residues long. Here the CDR3 reads CASKPTGPNYGYTF. The CDR3 DNA follows: TGTGCCAGCAAGCCGACAGGGCCTAACTATGGCTACACCTTC.

In this sample, this clonotype turned up a few times. This chain links TRBV6-5 with TRBJ2-1, with D perhaps TRBD1 or TRBD2 (5 bases each). Germline assignment: CDR1 MNHEY and CDR2 SVGAGI. The CDR3 extends over 15 amino acids. V lost 2 bases, J lost 6 bases, and 14 bases lay in between. CDR3 protein: CASSYGASLGNEQFF. In nucleotides, the CDR3 is TGTGCCAGCAGTTACGGGGCTAGCTTGGGCAATGAGCAGTTCTTC.

Ten or more counts support this clonotype. The chain combines TRBV20-1 with TRBJ2-3; 9 positions match TRBD1. Germline lookup yields CDR1 DFQATT and CDR2 SNEGSKA (reference sequence). There are 16 residues in the CDR3. V lost 1 base, J lost 1 base, and 6 bases stayed unmatched. CDR3 protein: CSARGSGDRGTDTQYF. CDR3 nucleotide sequence: TGCAGTGCTAGAGGTTCCGGGGACAGGGGCACAGATACGCAGTATTTT.

At least ten counts were recorded for this clonotype. The chain carries TRBV20-1 and TRBJ2-2; 10 positions match TRBD2. V shed 2 bases, J shed 0 bases, and the junction held 3 bases outside the gene matches. Germline lookup yields CDR1 DFQATT and CDR2 SNEGSKA (reference sequence). CDR3 size: 16 residues. CDR3 DNA sequence: TGCAGTGCTAGACCACTAGCGGGGACGAACACCGGGGAGCTGTTTTTT. This codes for CSARPLAGTNTGELFF.

This chain uses TRBV5-1 with TRBJ1-5, with D perhaps matching TRBD1 (6 bases). The CDR3 length is 14 residues. CDR1 is SGHRS and CDR2 is YFSETQ in the germline V gene. Trimming left V 3 bases short and J 3 bases short, with 10 bases between. In nucleotides, the CDR3 is TGCGCCAGCAGCTCCGGACAGCCCAATCAGCCCCAGCATTTT. Its protein product is CASSSGQPNQPQHF.

This clonotype has a handful of counts. The V and J genes are TRBV12-3 or TRBV12-4 and TRBJ1-4; no firm D call. The CDR3 has 15 residues. V lost 2 bases and J lost 8, with 15 bases in between. Here the CDR3 reads CASSLYERVGEKLFF. CDR3 in DNA: TGTGCCAGCAGTTTATACGAGAGGGTGGGGGAAAAACTGTTTTTT.

This clonotype came up many times. The chain employs TRBV7-2 and TRBJ2-3; D possibly matches TRBD1 or TRBD2 (5 bases each). V was trimmed by 5 bases and J by 2 bases, leaving 20 bases between them. The CDR3 covers 17 residues. From germline, CDR1 is SGHTA and CDR2 FQGNSA. CDR3 loop: CASSLGREGRITDTQYF. In nucleotides, the CDR3 is TGTGCCAGCAGCCTGGGCCGAGAGGGACGGATCACAGATACGCAGTATTTT.

This clonotype has more than one count but fewer than ten. The chain links TRBV6-1 to TRBJ2-2; D gene ambiguous. V lost 0 bases to trimming and J lost 7 bases, with 18 bases between them. Germline CDR1 is MNHNS and CDR2 is SASEGT. The CDR3 has 17 amino acids. The CDR3 loop reads CASSEASDGSLSGELFF. For the CDR3, the DNA is TGTGCCAGCAGTGAAGCGTCAGACGGATCCCTCAGCGGGGAGCTGTTTTTT.

V gene TRBV29-1 combines with J gene TRBJ2-7, with 11 bases matching TRBD2. The length of the CDR3 is 14 residues. CDR1 and CDR2 from the germline V gene are SQVTM and ANQGSEA. The J segment lost 3 bases and the V segment lost 2 bases, leaving 3 bases of the junction unmatched. The DNA for the CDR3 is TGCAGCGTTGAATCTGGGACTAGCGGCTACGAGCAGTACTTC. Protein sequence: CSVESGTSGYEQYF.

V and J are TRBV2 and TRBJ2-3; 8 bases align to TRBD2. The CDR3 sequence is 16 residues long. Losses at the gene ends were 1 base for V and 0 bases for J; bases not matched to a gene: 3. Germline CDR1 SNHLY, CDR2 FYNNEI. For the CDR3, the DNA is TGTGCCAGCAGTGAAGAACTAGCGGATAGCACAGATACGCAGTATTTT. Protein product: CASSEELADSTDTQYF.

This clonotype was observed a few times. The J gene is TRBJ1-1, the V gene TRBV10-3, with 7 bases lining up with TRBD1. Losses at the gene ends were 6 bases for V and 0 bases for J; bases not matched to a gene: 4. Looked up from germline, CDR1 is ENHRY and CDR2 is SYGVKD. This CDR3 is 14 amino acids long. CDR3 nucleotide sequence: TGTGCCATCAGGGGGACAGAGATGAACACTGAAGCTTTCTTT. Amino acids: CAIRGTEMNTEAFF.

This chain connects TRBV20-1 to TRBJ2-5, with unresolved D. The germline V gene encodes CDR1 DFQATT and CDR2 SNEGSKA (reference sequence). The CDR3 covers 11 residues. V lost 1 base and J 1 base, leaving 1 base between the germline ends. For the CDR3, the DNA is TGCAGTGCTAGAGTCCAAGAGACCCAGTACTTC. Translation gives CSARVQETQYF.

This clonotype has ten or more counts. The chain employs TRBV6-2 or TRBV6-3 and TRBJ2-1, with 10 bases aligning to TRBD2. V gave up 4 bases and J gave up 0 bases; unmatched junction bases: 12. The CDR3 is 19 amino acids. The V gene's germline CDR1 is MNHEY and CDR2 SVGEGT. CDR3 region: CASSFLAGGPVSSYNEQFF. In nucleotides, the CDR3 is TGTGCCAGCAGTTTCTTAGCGGGGGGCCCTGTTAGCTCCTACAATGAGCAGTTCTTC.

This chain joins TRBV28 and TRBJ2-4, with D hard to call. Trimming stripped 2 bases from V and 3 bases from J, with 17 bases between. The length of the CDR3 is 17 residues. Germline V gene data show CDR1 as MDHEN and CDR2 as SYDVKM. In DNA form, the CDR3 reads TGTGCCAGCAGTTTACTCCGTTTGGGTGGTCTCAAAAACATTCAGTACTTC. It translates to CASSLLRLGGLKNIQYF.

The chain has TRBV20-1 and TRBJ1-1; D gene ambiguous. This CDR3 is 13 amino acids long. Germline assignment: CDR1 DFQATT and CDR2 SNEGSKA (reference sequence). The V gene lost 2 bases and the J gene lost 0 bases, with 7 bases spanning the gap. The CDR3 is CSARPGVNTEAFF. The DNA of the CDR3 is TGCAGTGCTAGACCCGGGGTGAACACTGAAGCTTTCTTT.

Many counts were recorded for this clonotype. The V call is TRBV20-1, the J call TRBJ1-4; tentative D call: TRBD1 (6 bases). The V gene lost 3 bases and the J gene lost 8 bases, with 16 bases spanning the gap. The CDR3 runs to 14 residues. Germline CDR1 is DFQATT and CDR2 is SNEGSKA (reference sequence). CDR3 sequence reads: CSASDGGQEEKLFF. CDR3 nucleotides: TGCAGTGCTAGTGATGGGGGGCAGGAGGAAAAACTGTTTTTT.

The chain combines TRBV7-2 with TRBJ2-5; 7 bases line up with TRBD1. This CDR3 contains 16 residues. Germline V gene lookup returns CDR1 SGHTA and CDR2 FQGNSA. V lost 5 bases, J lost 2 bases, and 11 bases stayed unmatched. DNA of the CDR3: TGTGCCAGCAGCCCTCCCAAACCGGGACAGCAAGAGACCCAGTACTTC. It yields the protein CASSPPKPGQQETQYF. The full variable domain, in which reference TRBV7-2 and TRBJ2-5 provide the parts outside the CDR3, is GAGVSQSPSNKVTEKGKDVELRCDPISGHTALYWYRQSLGQGLEFLIYFQGNSAPDKSGLPSDRFSAERTGGSVSTLTIQRTQQEDSAVYLCASSPPKPGQQETQYFGPGTRLLVL.

In its sample, this clonotype was seen many times. V is TRBV5-1 and J is TRBJ2-3; D is perhaps TRBD2 (7 bases). This CDR3 spans 17 amino acids. V shed 4 bases and J shed 2 bases, with 20 bases lying between them. Germline CDR1 SGHRS, CDR2 YFSETQ. The CDR3 DNA reads TGCGCCAGCAGCGCGGGGGACACTTCATACCTCACAGATACGCAGTATTTT. Protein: CASSAGDTSYLTDTQYF.

This clonotype was detected ten times or more. V usage is TRBV6-5 and J usage is TRBJ1-2; the D is unclear. Trimming pared 2 bases from V and 2 bases from J, leaving 9 bases between. Germline CDR1 is MNHEY and CDR2 is SVGAGI. The CDR3 is 14 amino acids. The CDR3 region has the DNA TGTGCCAGCAGTTACAGTGAGTCCAACTATGGCTACACCTTC. Encoded protein: CASSYSESNYGYTF.

This clonotype showed up many times. V is TRBV11-1 and J is TRBJ2-1; weak D call: TRBD2 (5 bases). The CDR3 totals 13 residues. Germline V gives CDR1 SGHAT, CDR2 FQDESV (reference sequence). V lost 1 base and J 9 bases, leaving 10 bases between the germline ends. The CDR3 region is CASSLVGSGEQFF. CDR3 sequence (DNA): TGTGCCAGCAGCTTAGTGGGGAGCGGTGAGCAGTTCTTC.

CDR3 DNA: TGTGCCAGCAGCCTAGGGGGGCCTGACAATCAGCCCCAGCATTTT. This gives the protein CASSLGGPDNQPQHF. The chain carries TRBV25-1 and TRBJ1-5; tentatively, D is TRBD1 (6 bases). Germline V gene sequence: CDR1 MGHDK, CDR2 SYGVNS. Trimming left V 6 bases short and J 3 bases short, with 15 bases between. This CDR3 region has 15 residues. Filled out from reference TRBV25-1 and TRBJ1-5, the complete variable domain reads EADIYQTPRYLVIGTGKKITLECSQTMGHDKMYWYQQDPGMELHLIHYSYGVNSTEKGDLSSESTVSRIRTEHFPLTLESARPSHTSQYLCASSLGGPDNQPQHFGDGTRLSIL.

A few counts support this clonotype. The rearrangement uses TRBV18 and TRBJ2-2, with TRBD1 matching 7 bases. Looked up from germline, CDR1 is KGHSH and CDR2 is LQKENI. The CDR3 loop spans 16 amino acids. Trimming took 3 bases from V and 2 from J; bases not matched to a gene: 6. CDR3 nucleotides: TGTGCCAGCTCACCCTTCGGACAGGCCAACACCGGGGAGCTGTTTTTT. Its translation: CASSPFGQANTGELFF.

The chain's CDR3 is CASRARDSYNEQFF. The DNA of the CDR3 is TGTGCCAGCAGAGCTCGGGACAGCTACAATGAGCAGTTCTTC. The rearrangement links TRBV2 to TRBJ2-1; the match to TRBD1 covers 7 bases. V trimming: 6 bases; J trimming: 3 bases; junction bases outside the gene matches: 5. This CDR3 contains 14 residues. The germline gives CDR1 SNHLY, CDR2 FYNNEI.

The V gene is TRBV27, the J gene TRBJ2-2; the D gene is possibly TRBD2 (5 bases). This CDR3 has 15 residues. Germline V gene lookup returns CDR1 MNHEY and CDR2 SMNVEV (reference sequence). Trimming took 2 bases from V and 4 from J, leaving 11 bases between them. CDR3 residues: CASSLDPSFTGELFF. The CDR3 DNA follows: TGTGCCAGCAGTTTAGATCCTAGCTTCACCGGGGAGCTGTTTTTT.